This T cell receptor beta chain was profiled in a study of radiotherapy plus CTLA-4 blockade in lung cancer. Study background: Objective responses were seen in 15% to 20% of patients, disease control in 31%. Overall study results and limits: TCR clones of tumor origin grew in blood after radiotherapy plus ipilimumab. Per reports, early blood T cell clone dynamics, plus interferon-beta, forecast response most strongly.

Repertoires were generated with immunoSEQ multiplex PCR, while TCRdb's copy carries only in-frame clones and drops some. The repertoire has about 76,000 clones, around 80% of them found once; the top ten carry approximately 0.8%. Details on this clone: What it recognizes is unknown.

Trimming removed 5 bases from V and 4 bases from J; junction bases left unmatched: 13. Per germline, CDR1 SGHAT and CDR2 FQNNGV. There are 16 residues in the CDR3. In chemo-refractory metastatic non-small-cell lung cancer, patients got ipilimumab CTLA-4 blockade together with focal radiation. The receptor was isolated from a human donor with non-small cell lung cancer who had stable disease on radiotherapy plus ipilimumab. The specimen was peripheral blood, collected from a patient treated with radiotherapy plus ipilimumab. The rearrangement joins TRBV11-2 to TRBJ1-1, with 7 bases matching TRBD1. CDR3 sequence: CASSPGGGSRGTEAFF. CDR3 DNA sequence: TGTGCCAGCAGCCCAGGGGGAGGGAGCCGGGGCACTGAAGCTTTCTTT.